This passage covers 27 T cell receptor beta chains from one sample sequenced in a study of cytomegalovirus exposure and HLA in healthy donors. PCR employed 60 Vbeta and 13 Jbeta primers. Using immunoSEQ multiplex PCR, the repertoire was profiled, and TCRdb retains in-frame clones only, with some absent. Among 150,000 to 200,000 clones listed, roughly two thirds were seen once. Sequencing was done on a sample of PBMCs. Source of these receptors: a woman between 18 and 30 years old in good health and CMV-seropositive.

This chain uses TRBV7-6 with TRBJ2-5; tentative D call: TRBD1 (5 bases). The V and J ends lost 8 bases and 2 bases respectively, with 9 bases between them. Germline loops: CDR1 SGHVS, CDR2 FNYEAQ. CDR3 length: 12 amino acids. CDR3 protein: CASGSGQETQYF. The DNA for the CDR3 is TGTGCCAGCGGGTCAGGGCAAGAGACCCAGTACTTC. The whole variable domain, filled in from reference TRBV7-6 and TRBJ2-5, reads GAGVSQSPRYKVTKRGQDVALRCDPISGHVSLYWYRQALGQGPEFLTYFNYEAQQDKSGLPNDRFSAERPEGSISTLTIQRTEQRDSAMYRCASGSGQETQYFGPGTRLLVL.

CDR3 protein: CASRPEAGGLNSPLHF. The CDR3, as DNA: TGTGCCAGCAGACCCGAGGCAGGGGGCTTGAATTCACCCCTCCACTTT. The V call is TRBV27, the J call TRBJ1-6, with 8 bases fitting TRBD1. Germline CDR1 reads MNHEY; CDR2 reads SMNVEV (reference sequence). V lost 6 bases, J lost 7 bases, and 11 bases stayed unmatched. The CDR3 is 16 residues long.

In DNA form, the CDR3 reads TGTGCCAGCAGCTTAGCGACAGTAGCTAACTATGGCTACACCTTC. Translated: CASSLATVANYGYTF. The chain carries TRBV13 and TRBJ1-2; TRBD1 might be the D (5 bases). Trimming cost V 1 base and J 0 bases, with 9 bases left between them. The germline V gene encodes CDR1 PRHDT and CDR2 FYEKMQ (reference sequence). The CDR3 consists of 15 residues.

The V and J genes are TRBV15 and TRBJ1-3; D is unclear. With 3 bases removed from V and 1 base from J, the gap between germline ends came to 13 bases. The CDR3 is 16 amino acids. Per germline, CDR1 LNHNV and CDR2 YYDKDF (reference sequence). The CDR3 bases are TGTGCCACCAGCAGCGACACGCTCGCATCTGGAAACACCATATATTTT. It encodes CATSSDTLASGNTIYF.

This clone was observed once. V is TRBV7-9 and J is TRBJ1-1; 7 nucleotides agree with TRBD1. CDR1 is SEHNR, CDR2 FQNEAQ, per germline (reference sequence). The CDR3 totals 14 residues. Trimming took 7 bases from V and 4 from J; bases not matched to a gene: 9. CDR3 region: CASKEQGSSTEAFF. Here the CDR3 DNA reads TGTGCCAGCAAAGAACAGGGGTCGAGCACTGAAGCTTTCTTT. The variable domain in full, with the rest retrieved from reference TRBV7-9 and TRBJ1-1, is DTGVSQNPRHKITKRGQNVTFRCDPISEHNRLYWYRQTLGQGPEFLTYFQNEAQLEKSRLLSDRFSAERPKGSFSTLEIQRTEQGDSAMYLCASKEQGSSTEAFFGQGTRLTVV.

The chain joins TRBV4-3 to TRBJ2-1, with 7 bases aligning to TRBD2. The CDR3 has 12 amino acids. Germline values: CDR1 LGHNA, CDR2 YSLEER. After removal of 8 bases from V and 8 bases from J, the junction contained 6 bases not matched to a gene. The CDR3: CASGTGRDEQFF. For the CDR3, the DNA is TGCGCCAGCGGCACGGGGAGGGATGAGCAGTTCTTC.

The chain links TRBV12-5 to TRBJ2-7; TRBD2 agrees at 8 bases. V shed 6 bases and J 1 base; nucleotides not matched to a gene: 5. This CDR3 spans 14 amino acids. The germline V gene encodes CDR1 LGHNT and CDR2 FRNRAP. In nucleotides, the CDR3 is TGTGCTAGTGGCCCCCGCGGGGGGTCCTACGAGCAGTACTTC. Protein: CASGPRGGSYEQYF.

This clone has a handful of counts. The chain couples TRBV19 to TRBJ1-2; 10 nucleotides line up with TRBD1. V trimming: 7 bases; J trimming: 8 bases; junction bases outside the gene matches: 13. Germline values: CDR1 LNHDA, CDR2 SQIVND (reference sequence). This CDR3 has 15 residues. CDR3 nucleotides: TGTGCCAGTACCTCTCTGACAGGGGGCGCCGGGGGCTACACCTTC. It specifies CASTSLTGGAGGYTF.

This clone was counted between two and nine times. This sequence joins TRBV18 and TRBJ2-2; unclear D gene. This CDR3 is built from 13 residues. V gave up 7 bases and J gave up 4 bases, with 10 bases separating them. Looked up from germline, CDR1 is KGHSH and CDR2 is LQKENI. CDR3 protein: CASFEVLTGELFF. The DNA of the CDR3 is TGTGCCAGCTTTGAGGTACTCACCGGGGAGCTGTTTTTT.

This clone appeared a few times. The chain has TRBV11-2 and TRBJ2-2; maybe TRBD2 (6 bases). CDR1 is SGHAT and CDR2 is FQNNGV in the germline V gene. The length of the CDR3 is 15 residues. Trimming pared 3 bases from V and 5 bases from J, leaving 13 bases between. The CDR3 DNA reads TGTGCCAGCAGCTTTACTCGGGACTCTACCGGGGAGCTGTTTTTT. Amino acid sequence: CASSFTRDSTGELFF.

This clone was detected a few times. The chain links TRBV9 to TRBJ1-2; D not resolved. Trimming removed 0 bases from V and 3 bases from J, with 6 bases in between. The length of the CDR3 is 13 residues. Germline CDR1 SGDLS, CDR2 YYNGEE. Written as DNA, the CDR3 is TGTGCCAGCAGCGTAGGGCAGGACTATGGCTACACCTTC. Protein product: CASSVGQDYGYTF.

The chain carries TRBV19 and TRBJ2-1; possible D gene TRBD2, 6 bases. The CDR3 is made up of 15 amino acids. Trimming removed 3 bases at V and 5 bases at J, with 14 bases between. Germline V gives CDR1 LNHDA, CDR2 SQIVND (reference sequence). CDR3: CASSISGERNNEQFF. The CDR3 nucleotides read TGTGCCAGTAGTATCTCGGGGGAACGAAACAATGAGCAGTTCTTC.

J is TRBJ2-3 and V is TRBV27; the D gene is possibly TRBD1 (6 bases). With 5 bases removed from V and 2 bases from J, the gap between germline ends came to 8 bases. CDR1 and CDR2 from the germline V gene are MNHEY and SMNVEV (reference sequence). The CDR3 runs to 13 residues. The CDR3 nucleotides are TGTGCCAGCAGTCAGGGACACACAGATACGCAGTATTTT. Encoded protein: CASSQGHTDTQYF.

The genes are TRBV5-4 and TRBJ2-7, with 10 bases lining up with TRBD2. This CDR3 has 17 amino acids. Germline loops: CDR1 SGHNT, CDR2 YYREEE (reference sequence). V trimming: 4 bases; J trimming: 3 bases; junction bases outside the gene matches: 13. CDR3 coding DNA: TGTGCCAGCAGCCGAGGCCGTCTAGCGGGAGATCTCTACGAGCAGTACTTC. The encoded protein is CASSRGRLAGDLYEQYF.

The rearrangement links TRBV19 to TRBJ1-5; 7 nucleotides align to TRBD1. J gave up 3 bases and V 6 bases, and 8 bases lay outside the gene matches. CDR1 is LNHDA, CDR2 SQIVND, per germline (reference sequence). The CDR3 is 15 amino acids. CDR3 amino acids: CASSAGTVLNQPQHF. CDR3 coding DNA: TGTGCCAGTAGCGCTGGGACAGTCCTCAATCAGCCCCAGCATTTT. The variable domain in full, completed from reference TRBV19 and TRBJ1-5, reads DGGITQSPKYLFRKEGQNVTLSCEQNLNHDAMYWYRQDPGQGLRLIYYSQIVNDFQKGDIAEGYSVSREKKESFPLTVTSAQKNPTAFYLCASSAGTVLNQPQHFGDGTRLSIL.

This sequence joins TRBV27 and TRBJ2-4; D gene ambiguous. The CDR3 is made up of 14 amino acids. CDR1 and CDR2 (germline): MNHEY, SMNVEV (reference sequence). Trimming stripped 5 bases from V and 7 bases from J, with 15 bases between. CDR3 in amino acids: CASSGPHPQNIQYF. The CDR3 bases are TGTGCCAGCAGTGGGCCCCACCCCCAGAACATTCAGTACTTC.

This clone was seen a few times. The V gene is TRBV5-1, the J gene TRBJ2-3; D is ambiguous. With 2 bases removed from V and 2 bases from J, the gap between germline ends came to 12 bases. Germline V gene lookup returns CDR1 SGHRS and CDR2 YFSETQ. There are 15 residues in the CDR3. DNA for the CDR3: TGCGCCAGCAGCTTCAGACACGGCTTCACAGATACGCAGTATTTT. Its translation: CASSFRHGFTDTQYF.

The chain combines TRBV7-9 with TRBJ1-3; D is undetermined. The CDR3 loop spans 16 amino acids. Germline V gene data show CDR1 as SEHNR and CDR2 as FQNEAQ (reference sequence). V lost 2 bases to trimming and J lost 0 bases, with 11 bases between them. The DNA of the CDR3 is TGTGCCAGCAGCTTAATAAAGGAGTTCTCTGGAAACACCATATATTTT. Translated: CASSLIKEFSGNTIYF.

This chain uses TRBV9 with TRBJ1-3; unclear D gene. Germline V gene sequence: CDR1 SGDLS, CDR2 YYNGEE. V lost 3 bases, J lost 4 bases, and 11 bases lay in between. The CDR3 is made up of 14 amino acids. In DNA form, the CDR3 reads TGTGCCAGCAGCGCTCTCCCCTCCGGAAACACCATATATTTT. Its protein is CASSALPSGNTIYF.

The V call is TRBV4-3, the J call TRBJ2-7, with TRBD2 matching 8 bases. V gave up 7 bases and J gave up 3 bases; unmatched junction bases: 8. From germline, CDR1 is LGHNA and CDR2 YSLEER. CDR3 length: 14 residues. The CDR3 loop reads CASTPSGGNYEQYF. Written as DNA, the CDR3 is TGCGCCAGCACCCCAAGCGGGGGCAACTACGAGCAGTACTTC.

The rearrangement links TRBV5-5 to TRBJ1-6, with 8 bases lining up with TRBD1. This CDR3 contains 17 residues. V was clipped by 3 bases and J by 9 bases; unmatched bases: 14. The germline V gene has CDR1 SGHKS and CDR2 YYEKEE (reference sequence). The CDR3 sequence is CASSSLGGQGRASPLHF. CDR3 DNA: TGTGCCAGCAGCTCCCTCGGTGGACAGGGCCGGGCTTCACCCCTCCACTTT.

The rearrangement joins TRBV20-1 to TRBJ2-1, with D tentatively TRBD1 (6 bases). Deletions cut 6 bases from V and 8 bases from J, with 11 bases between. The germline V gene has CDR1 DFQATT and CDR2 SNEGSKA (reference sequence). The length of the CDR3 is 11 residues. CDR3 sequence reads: CSARGVHEQFF. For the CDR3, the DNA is TGCAGTGCCAGGGGAGTCCATGAGCAGTTCTTC.

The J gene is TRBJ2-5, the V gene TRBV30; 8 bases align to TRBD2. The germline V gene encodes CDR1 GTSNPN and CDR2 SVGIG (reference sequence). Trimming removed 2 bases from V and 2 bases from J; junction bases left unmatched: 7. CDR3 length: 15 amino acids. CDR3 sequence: CAWSRGGLAQETQYF. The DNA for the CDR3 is TGTGCCTGGAGTCGGGGGGGCCTCGCACAAGAGACCCAGTACTTC.

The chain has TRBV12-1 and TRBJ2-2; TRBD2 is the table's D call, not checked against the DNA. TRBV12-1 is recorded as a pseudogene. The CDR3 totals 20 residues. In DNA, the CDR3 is TGTGCCAGCAGCTTAGGGGGGGGACTAGCGGGGCGCCCGGGCACCGGGGAGCTGTTTTTT. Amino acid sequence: CASSLGGGLAGRPGTGELFF.

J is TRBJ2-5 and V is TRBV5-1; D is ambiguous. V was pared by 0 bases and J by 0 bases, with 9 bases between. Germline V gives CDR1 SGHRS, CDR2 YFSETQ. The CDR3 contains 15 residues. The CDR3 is CASSLGSVYQETQYF. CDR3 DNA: TGCGCCAGCAGCTTGGGCTCGGTCTACCAAGAGACCCAGTACTTC.

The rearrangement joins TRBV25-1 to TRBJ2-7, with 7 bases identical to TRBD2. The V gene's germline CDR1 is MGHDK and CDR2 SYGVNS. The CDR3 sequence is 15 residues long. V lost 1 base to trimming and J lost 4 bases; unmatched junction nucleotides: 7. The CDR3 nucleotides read TGTGCCAGCAGTGAATGGGGAGGGGAAAATTACGAGCAGTACTTC. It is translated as CASSEWGGENYEQYF.

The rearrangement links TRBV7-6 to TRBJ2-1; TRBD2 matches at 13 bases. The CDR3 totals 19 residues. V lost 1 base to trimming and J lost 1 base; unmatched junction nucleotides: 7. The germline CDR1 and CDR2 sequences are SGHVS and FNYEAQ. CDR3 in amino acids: CASSLEGGLAGASYNEQFF. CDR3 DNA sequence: TGTGCCAGCAGCTTAGAGGGAGGACTAGCGGGGGCGTCCTACAATGAGCAGTTCTTC.